Sequencing of this T cell receptor beta chain was carried out in a study of blood T cell repertoires in COVID-19. In the study overall: Italy, Spain and the United States were the sources of the convalescent and acute COVID-19 samples.

In terms of age and location, participants ranged from roughly 18 to 100 years and lived in about two dozen US areas. Each participant's cohort was designated according to participant-reported clinical history. Two consecutive negative NP/OP PCR tests, clearance, or resolved symptoms defined Cohort 3 recovery. Here immunoSEQ multiplex PCR was the method, and the copy in TCRdb shows in-frame clones only, minus some. The sample has fewer than 350,000 clones; about 83% are singletons. The origin of this receptor is a middle-aged woman who had recovered from COVID-19. The specimen sequenced was PBMCs or T cells enriched from blood (not recorded which).

CDR3: CASRPQDRGAVAEAFF. The CDR3 coding sequence is TGTGCCAGTAGGCCTCAGGACAGGGGAGCGGTGGCTGAAGCTTTCTTT. This rearrangement joins TRBV19 to TRBJ1-1, with TRBD1 matching over 9 bases. This CDR3 has 16 residues. The V gene end was trimmed by 6 bases and the J gene end by 6 bases; junction bases not matched to a gene: 14. Germline loops: CDR1 LNHDA, CDR2 SQIVND (reference sequence).